Here is one TCR beta chain with its context. Its antigen is as yet unknown. This sample stems from a study of early T cells in non-severe SARS-CoV-2 infection. Across the study: Alpha and beta chains were unpaired, from unsorted whole-blood bulk RNA.

The protocol attached unique molecular identifiers to individual cDNA molecules. From the 5' RACE reads, TCRdb called clonotypes with MiXCR, one entry per CDR3 protein. The sample yields approximately 62,000 distinct CDR3 sequences, about an eighth seen once. Overall study results and limits: Lookups in VDJdb leaned toward anti-spike CD8 responses and missed private and CD4 specificities.

Between the trimmed V and J ends, which lost 2 bases and 2 bases, there was a span of 11 bases. The CDR3 spans 15 residues. Looked up from germline, CDR1 is SNHLY and CDR2 is FYNNEI. Sequencing was carried out using whole blood. This TCR derives from an adult who was a healthcare worker with PCR-confirmed SARS-CoV-2 infection or an uninfected control (not recorded which). This rearrangement joins TRBV2 to TRBJ2-3; D possibly uses TRBD1 or TRBD2 (6 bases each). The CDR3 sequence is CASSERRGITDTQYF. CDR3 coding DNA: TGTGCCAGCAGTGAAAGGAGGGGGATCACAGATACGCAGTATTTT.